The entry below gives a single T cell receptor (beta chain) sequence along with its context. This clonotype appeared many times. Its antigen is currently not known. No much larger clone is present one base from it, and per-base qualities are unavailable. These data are taken from a study of chronic HIV infection and antiretroviral therapy (dated by TCRdb to between 2015 and 2016). To prepare the library, 5' RACE was applied. TCRdb lists the instrument as Illumina MiSeq. TCRdb reprocessed the public reads (quality trimming at Q25 with fastp, clone calling with MiXCR) and kept in-frame beta chains. CDR3 protein sequences are deduplicated, and each keeps its most common genes and DNA. For this sample there are tens of thousands of distinct CDR3 sequences; 8.2% appear just once. Roughly 2.6% of the sample lies in the top ten. For CDR1 and CDR2, the germline V gene (reference sequence) lists DFQATT and SNEGSKA. At the junction V is shortened by 3 bases and J by 4 bases, with 12 bases in between. From the cysteine through the phenylalanine, the CDR3 covers 14 amino acids. Only CDR3 DNA remains: 42 bases, in frame from the first base.

The receptor comes from an adult who had HIV and had not received antiretroviral therapy, or was an uninfected healthy control (not recorded which). The rearrangement joined TRBV20-1 to TRBJ2-2, with a weak D call of TRBD1 (6 bases match). The sample taken for sequencing was peripheral blood. The DNA is TGCAGTGCTAGGTCGGACAGTACCACCGGGGAGCTGTTTTTT. This gives the protein CSARSDSTTGELFF.